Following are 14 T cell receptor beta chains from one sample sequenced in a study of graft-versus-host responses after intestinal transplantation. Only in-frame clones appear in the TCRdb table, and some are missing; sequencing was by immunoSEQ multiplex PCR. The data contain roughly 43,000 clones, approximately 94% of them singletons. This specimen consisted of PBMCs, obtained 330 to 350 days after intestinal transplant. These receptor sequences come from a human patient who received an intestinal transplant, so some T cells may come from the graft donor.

The CDR3, as DNA: TGTGCCAGTAGTATACCAGGGTGGTTTAGCAATCAGCCCCAGCATTTT. Encoded protein: CASSIPGWFSNQPQHF. The chain links TRBV19 to TRBJ1-5, with a tentative D call TRBD1 (5 bases). Trimming pared 2 bases from V and 0 bases from J, leaving 11 bases between. Looked up from germline, CDR1 is LNHDA and CDR2 is SQIVND (reference sequence). The CDR3 runs to 16 residues.

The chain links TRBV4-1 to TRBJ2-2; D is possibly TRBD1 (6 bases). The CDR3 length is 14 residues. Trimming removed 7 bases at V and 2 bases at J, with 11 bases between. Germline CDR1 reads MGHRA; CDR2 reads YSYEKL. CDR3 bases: TGCGCCAGCACGTGGACAGAAAACACCGGGGAGCTGTTTTTT. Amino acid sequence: CASTWTENTGELFF.

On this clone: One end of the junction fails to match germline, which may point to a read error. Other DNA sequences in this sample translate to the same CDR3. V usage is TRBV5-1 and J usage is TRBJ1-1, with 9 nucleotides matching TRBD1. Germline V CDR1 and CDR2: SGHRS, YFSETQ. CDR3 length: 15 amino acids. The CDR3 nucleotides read TGCGCCAGCAGCCCGGACAGGGGTCTGGACACCGAAGCTTTCTTT. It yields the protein CASSPDRGLDTEAFF.

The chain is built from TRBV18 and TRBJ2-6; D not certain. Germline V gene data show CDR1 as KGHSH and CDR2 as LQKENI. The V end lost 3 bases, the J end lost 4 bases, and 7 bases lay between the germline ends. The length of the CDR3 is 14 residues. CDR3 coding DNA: TGTGCCAGCTCACCGAGTGCGGGGGCCAACGTCCTGACTTTC. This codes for CASSPSAGANVLTF.

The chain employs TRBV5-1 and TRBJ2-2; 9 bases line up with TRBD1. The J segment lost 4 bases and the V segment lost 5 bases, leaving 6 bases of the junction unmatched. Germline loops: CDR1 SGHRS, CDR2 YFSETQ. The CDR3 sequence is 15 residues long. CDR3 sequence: CASRPGTGSTGELFF. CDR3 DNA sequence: TGCGCCAGCAGACCCGGGACAGGGAGCACCGGGGAGCTGTTTTTT.

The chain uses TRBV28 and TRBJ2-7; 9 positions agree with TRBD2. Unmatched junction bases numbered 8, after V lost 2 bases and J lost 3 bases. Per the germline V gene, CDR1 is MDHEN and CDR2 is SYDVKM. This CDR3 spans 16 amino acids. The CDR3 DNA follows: TGTGCCAGCAGTTTAAGTTTGCGGGAGGGCCTCTACGAGCAGTACTTC. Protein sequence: CASSLSLREGLYEQYF.

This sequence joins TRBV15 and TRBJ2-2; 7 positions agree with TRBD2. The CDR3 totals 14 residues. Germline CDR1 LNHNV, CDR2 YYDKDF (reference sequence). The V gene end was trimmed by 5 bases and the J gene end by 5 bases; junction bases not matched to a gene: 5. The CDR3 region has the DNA TGTGCCACCAGCGGGAGGGCCTGGACCGGGGAGCTGTTTTTT. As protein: CATSGRAWTGELFF.

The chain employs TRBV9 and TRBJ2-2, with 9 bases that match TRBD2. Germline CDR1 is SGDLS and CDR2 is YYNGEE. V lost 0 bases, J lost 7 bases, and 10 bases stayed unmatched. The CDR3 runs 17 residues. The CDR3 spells CASSVGGASGVHGELFF. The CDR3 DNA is TGTGCCAGCAGCGTAGGGGGGGCTAGCGGGGTCCACGGGGAGCTGTTTTTT.

The CDR3 DNA follows: TGTGCCAGCAGCACCGCCTTTAGCACAGATACGCAGTATTTT. It codes for CASSTAFSTDTQYF. The chain carries TRBV5-4 and TRBJ2-3, with unresolved D. From germline, CDR1 is SGHNT and CDR2 YYREEE (reference sequence). The CDR3 totals 14 residues. Deletions cut 4 bases from V and 0 bases from J, with 9 bases between.

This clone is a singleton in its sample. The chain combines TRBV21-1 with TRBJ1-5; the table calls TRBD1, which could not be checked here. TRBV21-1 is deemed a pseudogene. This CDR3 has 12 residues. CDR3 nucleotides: TGTGGTCCCAGGGGGCTCAATCAGCCCCAGCATTTT. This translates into CGPRGLNQPQHF.

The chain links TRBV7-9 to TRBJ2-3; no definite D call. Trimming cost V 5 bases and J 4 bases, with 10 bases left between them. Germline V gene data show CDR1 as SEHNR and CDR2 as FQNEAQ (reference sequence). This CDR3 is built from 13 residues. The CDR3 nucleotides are TGTGCCAGCAGCCCGCCACGGGCAGATACGCAGTATTTT. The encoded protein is CASSPPRADTQYF. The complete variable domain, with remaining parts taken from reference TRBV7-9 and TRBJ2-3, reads DTGVSQNPRHKITKRGQNVTFRCDPISEHNRLYWYRQTLGQGPEFLTYFQNEAQLEKSRLLSDRFSAERPKGSFSTLEIQRTEQGDSAMYLCASSPPRADTQYFGPGTRLTVL.

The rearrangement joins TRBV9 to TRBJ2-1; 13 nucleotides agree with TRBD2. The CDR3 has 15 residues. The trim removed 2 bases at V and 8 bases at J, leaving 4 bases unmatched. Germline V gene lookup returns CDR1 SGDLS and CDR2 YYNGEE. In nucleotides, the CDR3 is TGTGCCAGCAGCGTTACTAGCGGGAGGGCTTATGAGCAGTTCTTC. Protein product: CASSVTSGRAYEQFF. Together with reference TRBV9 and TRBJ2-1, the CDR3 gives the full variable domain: DSGVTQTPKHLITATGQRVTLRCSPRSGDLSVYWYQQSLDQGLQFLIQYYNGEERAKGNILERFSAQQFPDLHSELNLSSLELGDSALYFCASSVTSGRAYEQFFGPGTRLTVL.

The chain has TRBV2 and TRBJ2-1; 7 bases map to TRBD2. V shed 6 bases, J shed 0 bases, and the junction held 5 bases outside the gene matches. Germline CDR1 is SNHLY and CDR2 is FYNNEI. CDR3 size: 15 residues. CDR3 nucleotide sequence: TGTGCCAGCAGACCTAGCGGCTCCTCCTACAATGAGCAGTTCTTC. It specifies CASRPSGSSYNEQFF.

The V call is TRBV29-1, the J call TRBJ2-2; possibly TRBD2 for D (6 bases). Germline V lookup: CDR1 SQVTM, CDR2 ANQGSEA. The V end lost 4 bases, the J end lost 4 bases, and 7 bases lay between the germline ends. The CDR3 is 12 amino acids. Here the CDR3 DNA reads TGCAGCGTTGCCGGGAGCACCGGGGAGCTGTTTTTT. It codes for CSVAGSTGELFF.